The source of this T cell receptor (beta chain) is a study of beta chain features in type 1 diabetes. Overall study context: No age, gender or cell yield differences were seen between patients and healthy donors.

There are 13 residues in the CDR3. Germline loops: CDR1 SGDLS, CDR2 YYNGEE. Trimming took 4 bases from V and 5 from J, leaving 13 bases between them. Reverse transcription of all isolated RNA meant that expressed TCRB transcripts were sequenced. Data came from immunoSEQ multiplex PCR; TCRdb stores just in-frame clones and leaves some out. The sample holds about 260,000 clones; around 65% are singletons and the top ten take approximately 0.053%. The V and J genes are TRBV9 and TRBJ2-7; D is uncertain. The receptor was isolated from a man aged 25-40 years in good health. Sequenced sample: naive CD4+ T cells from blood. The CDR3 DNA reads TGTGCCAGCAGCCCAGGATGGAGTCACGAGCAGTACTTC. Amino acid sequence: CASSPGWSHEQYF.